Described below is a single T cell receptor beta chain sequence and its context. These data are taken from a study of blood T cell repertoires in COVID-19. Study-wide background: Samples taken during acute and convalescent COVID-19 were collected in the United States, Italy and Spain. PBMCs, B-cell-depleted T cells, or T cells provided the cDNA or gDNA that made up the material.

The CDR3 covers 16 residues. The ends lost 3 bases at V and 5 bases at J; junction bases unmatched: 9. Germline assignment: CDR1 ENHRY and CDR2 SYGVKD. Source study methods: Amplified reference gene primers provided the basis for estimating nucleated cell counts. Clones were read by immunoSEQ multiplex PCR, and TCRdb kept only the in-frame ones, dropping some. V, J and clone size reflect that table, while D and trimming were determined from the DNA. The table has under 250,000 clones, approximately 80% seen once. The chain has TRBV10-3 and TRBJ2-7; 11 bases line up with TRBD2. The sequenced sample consisted of peripheral blood. The TCR sequence derives from a human donor in a cohort sampled during active COVID-19. CDR3: CAISDPTSGKGDEQYF. CDR3 bases: TGTGCCATCAGTGACCCGACTAGCGGGAAAGGTGACGAGCAGTACTTC.